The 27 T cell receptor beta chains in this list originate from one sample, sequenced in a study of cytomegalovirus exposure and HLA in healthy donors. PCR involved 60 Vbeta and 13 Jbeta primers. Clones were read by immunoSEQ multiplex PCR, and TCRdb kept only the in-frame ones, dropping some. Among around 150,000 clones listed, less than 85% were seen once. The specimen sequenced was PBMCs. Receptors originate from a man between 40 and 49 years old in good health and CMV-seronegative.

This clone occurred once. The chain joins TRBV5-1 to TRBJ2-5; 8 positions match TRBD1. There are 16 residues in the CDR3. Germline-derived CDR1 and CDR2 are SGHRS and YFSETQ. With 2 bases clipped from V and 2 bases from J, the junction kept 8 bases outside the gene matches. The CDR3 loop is CASSFRGLPPQETQYF. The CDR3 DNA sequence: TGCGCCAGCAGCTTCAGGGGGCTCCCTCCTCAAGAGACCCAGTACTTC.

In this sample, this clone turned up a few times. The CDR3, as DNA: TGTGCTAGTGGGGTTACTAGCGGGAGGGCCTGGGAGCAGTTCTTC. Residues: CASGVTSGRAWEQFF. The chain combines TRBV12-5 with TRBJ2-1; TRBD2 agrees at 13 bases. The CDR3 contains 15 residues. Germline CDR1 is LGHNT and CDR2 is FRNRAP. Trimming took 6 bases from V and 10 from J; bases not matched to a gene: 9. The variable domain in full, with the rest retrieved from reference TRBV12-5 and TRBJ2-1, is DARVTQTPRHKVTEMGQEVTMRCQPILGHNTVFWYRQTMMQGLELLAYFRNRAPLDDSGMPKDRFSAEMPDATLATLKIQPSEPRDSAVYFCASGVTSGRAWEQFFGPGTRLTVL.

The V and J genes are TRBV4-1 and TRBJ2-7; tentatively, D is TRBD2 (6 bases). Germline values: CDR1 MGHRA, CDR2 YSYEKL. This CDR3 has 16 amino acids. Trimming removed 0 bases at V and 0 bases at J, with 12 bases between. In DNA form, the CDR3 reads TGCGCCAGCAGCCAAGAGGAGGGGTTCCCCTCCTACGAGCAGTACTTC. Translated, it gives CASSQEEGFPSYEQYF.

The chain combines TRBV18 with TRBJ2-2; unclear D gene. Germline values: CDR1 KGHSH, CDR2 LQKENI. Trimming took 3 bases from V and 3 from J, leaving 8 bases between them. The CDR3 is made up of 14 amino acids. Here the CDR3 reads CASSPPTYTGELFF. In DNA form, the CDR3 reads TGTGCCAGCTCACCCCCGACTTACACCGGGGAGCTGTTTTTT.

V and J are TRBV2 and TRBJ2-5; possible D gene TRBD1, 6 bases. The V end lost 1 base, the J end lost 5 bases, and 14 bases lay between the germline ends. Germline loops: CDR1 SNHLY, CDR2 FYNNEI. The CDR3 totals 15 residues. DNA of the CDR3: TGTGCCAGCAGTGAAGTTACAGGGAATTGGGAGACCCAGTACTTC. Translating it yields CASSEVTGNWETQYF.

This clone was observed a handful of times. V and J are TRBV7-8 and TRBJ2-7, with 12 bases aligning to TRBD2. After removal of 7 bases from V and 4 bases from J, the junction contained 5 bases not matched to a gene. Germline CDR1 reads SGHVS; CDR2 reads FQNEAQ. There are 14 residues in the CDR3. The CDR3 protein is CASTITSGGYEQYF. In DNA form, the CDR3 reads TGTGCCAGCACCATAACTAGCGGGGGGTACGAGCAGTACTTC.

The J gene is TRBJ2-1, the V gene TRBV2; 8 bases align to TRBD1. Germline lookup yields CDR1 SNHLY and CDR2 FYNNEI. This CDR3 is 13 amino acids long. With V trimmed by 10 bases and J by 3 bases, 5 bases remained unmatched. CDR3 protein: CANGQGVYNEQFF. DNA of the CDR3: TGTGCCAACGGACAGGGAGTCTACAATGAGCAGTTCTTC.

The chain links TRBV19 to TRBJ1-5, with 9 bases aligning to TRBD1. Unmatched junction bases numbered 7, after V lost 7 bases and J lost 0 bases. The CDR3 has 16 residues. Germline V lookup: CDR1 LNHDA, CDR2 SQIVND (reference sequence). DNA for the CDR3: TGTGCCAGTATAAAGGGACAGGGCGTTAGCAATCAGCCCCAGCATTTT. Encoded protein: CASIKGQGVSNQPQHF.

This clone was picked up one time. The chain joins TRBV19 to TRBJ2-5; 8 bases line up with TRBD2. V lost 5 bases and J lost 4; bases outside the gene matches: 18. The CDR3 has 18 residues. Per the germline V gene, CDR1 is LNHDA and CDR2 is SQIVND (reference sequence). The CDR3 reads CASSLFFGSAGEVETQYF. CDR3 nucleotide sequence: TGTGCCAGTAGTCTCTTTTTCGGGTCAGCGGGAGAAGTAGAGACCCAGTACTTC. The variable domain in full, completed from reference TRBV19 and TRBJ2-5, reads DGGITQSPKYLFRKEGQNVTLSCEQNLNHDAMYWYRQDPGQGLRLIYYSQIVNDFQKGDIAEGYSVSREKKESFPLTVTSAQKNPTAFYLCASSLFFGSAGEVETQYFGPGTRLLVL.

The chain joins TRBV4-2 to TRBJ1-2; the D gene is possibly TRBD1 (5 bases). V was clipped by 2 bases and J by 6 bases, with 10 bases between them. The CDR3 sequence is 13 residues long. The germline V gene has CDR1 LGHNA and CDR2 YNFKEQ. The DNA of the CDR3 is TGTGCCAGCAGCCAAATGGGACTTAATGGCTACACCTTC. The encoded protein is CASSQMGLNGYTF.

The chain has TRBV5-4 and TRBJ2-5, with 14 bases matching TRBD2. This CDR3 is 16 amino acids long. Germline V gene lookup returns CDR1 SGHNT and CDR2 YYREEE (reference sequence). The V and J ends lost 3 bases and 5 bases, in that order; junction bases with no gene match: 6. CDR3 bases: TGTGCCAGCAGCTACGGACTAGCGGGGGGAGGTGAGACCCAGTACTTC. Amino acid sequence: CASSYGLAGGGETQYF. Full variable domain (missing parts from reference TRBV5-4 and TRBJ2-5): ETGVTQSPTHLIKTRGQQVTLRCSSQSGHNTVSWYQQALGQGPQFIFQYYREEENGRGNFPPRFSGLQFPNYSSELNVNALELDDSALYLCASSYGLAGGGETQYFGPGTRLLVL.

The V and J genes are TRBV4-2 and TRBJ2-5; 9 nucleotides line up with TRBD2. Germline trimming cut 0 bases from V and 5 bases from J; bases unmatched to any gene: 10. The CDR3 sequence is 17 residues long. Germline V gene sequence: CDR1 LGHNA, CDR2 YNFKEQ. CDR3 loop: CASSQETGTSFEETQYF. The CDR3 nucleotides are TGTGCCAGCAGCCAAGAAACCGGGACTAGCTTTGAGGAGACCCAGTACTTC.

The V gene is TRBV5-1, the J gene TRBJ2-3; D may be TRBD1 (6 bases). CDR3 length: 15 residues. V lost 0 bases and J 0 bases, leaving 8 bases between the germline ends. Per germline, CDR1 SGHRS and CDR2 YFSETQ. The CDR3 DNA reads TGCGCCAGCAGCTTGGATACAGGGAGCACAGATACGCAGTATTTT. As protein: CASSLDTGSTDTQYF.

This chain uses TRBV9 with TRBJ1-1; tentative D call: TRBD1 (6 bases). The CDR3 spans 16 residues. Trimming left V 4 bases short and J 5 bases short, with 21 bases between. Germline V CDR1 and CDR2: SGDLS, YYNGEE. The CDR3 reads CASSIGTSAGNTEAFF. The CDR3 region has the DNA TGTGCCAGCAGCATAGGGACATCGGCAGGAAATACTGAAGCTTTCTTT.

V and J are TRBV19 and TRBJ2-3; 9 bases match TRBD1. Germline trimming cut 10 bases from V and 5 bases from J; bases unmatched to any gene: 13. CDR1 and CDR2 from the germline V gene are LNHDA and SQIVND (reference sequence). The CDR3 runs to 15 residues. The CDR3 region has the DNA TGTGCCACCAACATGAGGACAGGGGCCTTAGATACGCAGTATTTT. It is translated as CATNMRTGALDTQYF.

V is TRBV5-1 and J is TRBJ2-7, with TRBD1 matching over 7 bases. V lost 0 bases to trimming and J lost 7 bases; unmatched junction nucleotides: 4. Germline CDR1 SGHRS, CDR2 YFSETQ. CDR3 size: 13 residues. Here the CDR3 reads CASSLDRGGEQYF. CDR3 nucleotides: TGCGCCAGCAGCTTGGACAGGGGTGGGGAGCAGTACTTC. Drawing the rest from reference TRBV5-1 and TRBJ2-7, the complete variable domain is KAGVTQTPRYLIKTRGQQVTLSCSPISGHRSVSWYQQTPGQGLQFLFEYFSETQRNKGNFPGRFSGRQFSNSRSEMNVSTLELGDSALYLCASSLDRGGEQYFGPGTRLTVT.

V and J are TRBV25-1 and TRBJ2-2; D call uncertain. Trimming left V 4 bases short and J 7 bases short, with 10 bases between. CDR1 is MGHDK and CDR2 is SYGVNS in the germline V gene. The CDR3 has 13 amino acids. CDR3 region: CASSAGGRGELFF. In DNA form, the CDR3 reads TGTGCCAGCAGTGCGGGTGGTCGCGGGGAGCTGTTTTTT.

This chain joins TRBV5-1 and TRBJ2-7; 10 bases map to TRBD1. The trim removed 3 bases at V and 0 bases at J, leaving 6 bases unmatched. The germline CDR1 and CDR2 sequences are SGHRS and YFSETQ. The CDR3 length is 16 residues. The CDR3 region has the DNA TGCGCCAGCAGCTCCGGACAGGGGGGTACCTCCTACGAGCAGTACTTC. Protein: CASSSGQGGTSYEQYF.

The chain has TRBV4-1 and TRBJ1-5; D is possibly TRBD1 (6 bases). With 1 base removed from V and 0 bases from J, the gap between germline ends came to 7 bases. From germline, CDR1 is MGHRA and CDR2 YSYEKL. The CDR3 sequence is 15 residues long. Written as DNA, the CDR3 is TGCGCCAGCAGCCAAGGGGACACTAGCAATCAGCCCCAGCATTTT. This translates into CASSQGDTSNQPQHF.

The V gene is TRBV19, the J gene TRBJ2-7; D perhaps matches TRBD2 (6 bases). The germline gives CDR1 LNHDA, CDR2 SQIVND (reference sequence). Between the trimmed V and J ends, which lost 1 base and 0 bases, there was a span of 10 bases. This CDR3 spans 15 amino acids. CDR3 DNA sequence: TGTGCCAGTAGTATAGCCCCTAGCGACTCCTACGAGCAGTACTTC. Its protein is CASSIAPSDSYEQYF.

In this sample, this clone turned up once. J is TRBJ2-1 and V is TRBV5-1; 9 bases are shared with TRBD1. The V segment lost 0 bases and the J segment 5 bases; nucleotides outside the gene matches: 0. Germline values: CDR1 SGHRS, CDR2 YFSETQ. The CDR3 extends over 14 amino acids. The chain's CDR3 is CASSLGTGDNEQFF. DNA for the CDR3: TGCGCCAGCAGCTTGGGGACAGGGGACAATGAGCAGTTCTTC.

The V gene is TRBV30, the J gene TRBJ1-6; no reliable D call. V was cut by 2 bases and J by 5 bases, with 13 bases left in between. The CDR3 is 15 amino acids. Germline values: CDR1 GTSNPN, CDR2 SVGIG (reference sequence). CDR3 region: CAWSLYQNNNSPLHF. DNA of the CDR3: TGTGCCTGGAGTCTTTATCAGAATAATAATTCACCCCTCCACTTT.

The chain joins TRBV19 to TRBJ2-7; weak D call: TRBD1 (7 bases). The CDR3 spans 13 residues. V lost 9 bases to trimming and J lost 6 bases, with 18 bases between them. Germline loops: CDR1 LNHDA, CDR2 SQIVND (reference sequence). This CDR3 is CASSIGGGGEQYF. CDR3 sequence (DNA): TGTGCCAGCAGCATCGGAGGGGGCGGCGAGCAGTACTTC.

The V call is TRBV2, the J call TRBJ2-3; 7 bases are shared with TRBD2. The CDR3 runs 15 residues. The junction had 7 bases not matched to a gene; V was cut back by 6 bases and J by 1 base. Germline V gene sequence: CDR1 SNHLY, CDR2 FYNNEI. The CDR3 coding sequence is TGTGCCAGCAGAGATGGGGGGGGAGGCACAGATACGCAGTATTTT. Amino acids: CASRDGGGGTDTQYF.

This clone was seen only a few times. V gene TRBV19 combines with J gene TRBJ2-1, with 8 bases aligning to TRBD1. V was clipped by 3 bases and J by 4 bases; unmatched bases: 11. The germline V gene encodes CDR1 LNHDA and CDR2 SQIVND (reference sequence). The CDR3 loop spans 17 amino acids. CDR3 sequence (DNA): TGTGCCAGTAGTATGACAATCCGACAGGGGACGTACAATGAGCAGTTCTTC. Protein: CASSMTIRQGTYNEQFF.

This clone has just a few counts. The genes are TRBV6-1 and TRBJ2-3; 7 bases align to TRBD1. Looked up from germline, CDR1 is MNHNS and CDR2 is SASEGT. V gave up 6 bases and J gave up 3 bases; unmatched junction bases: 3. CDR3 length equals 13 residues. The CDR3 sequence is CASSDRETDTQYF. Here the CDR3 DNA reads TGTGCCAGCAGCGACAGGGAAACAGATACGCAGTATTTT.

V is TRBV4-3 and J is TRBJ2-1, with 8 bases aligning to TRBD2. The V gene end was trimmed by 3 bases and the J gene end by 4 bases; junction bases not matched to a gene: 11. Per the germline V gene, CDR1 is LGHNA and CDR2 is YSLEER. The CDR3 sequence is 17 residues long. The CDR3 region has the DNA TGCGCCAGCAGCCAGTCACCGGGACTAGGATTGTACAATGAGCAGTTCTTC. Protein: CASSQSPGLGLYNEQFF.